The entry below gives a single T cell receptor (beta chain) sequence along with its context. Its antigen remains unidentified. The V gene lost 2 bases and the J gene lost 2 bases, with 13 bases spanning the gap. Per the germline V gene, CDR1 is SGHRS and CDR2 is YFSETQ. The CDR3 totals 15 residues. This record belongs to a study of early T cells in non-severe SARS-CoV-2 infection. Study details: Sequenced material consisted of bulk RNA (from unsorted whole blood), and chains were unpaired. Study results and limitations: Comparison of clonotypes with VDJdb favored anti-spike CD8 responses while missing private and CD4 specificities.

The TCR library protocol attached unique molecular identifiers to the individual cDNA molecules. In TCRdb, the 5' RACE reads were re-called with MiXCR into one record per CDR3 protein. The table includes tens of thousands of distinct CDR3 sequences, more than 5% detected once. V usage is TRBV5-1 and J usage is TRBJ2-5; the D gene could be TRBD1 or TRBD2 (6 bases each). The source material was whole blood. The source of this sequence is an adult who was a healthcare worker with PCR-confirmed SARS-CoV-2 infection or an uninfected control (not recorded which). The CDR3 spells CASSLGRGRQETQYF. CDR3 nucleotide sequence: TGCGCCAGCAGCTTAGGACGGGGGCGACAAGAGACCCAGTACTTC.